Sequencing of this T cell receptor (beta chain) was carried out in a study of OX40 agonist ivuxolimab in advanced cancers. The overall study: Participants averaged approximately 65 years of age (range about 23 to 80) and were 82.7% male.

The ends were cut back, 0 bases at V and 7 bases at J, with 18 bases in the middle. The germline V gene encodes CDR1 LNHNV and CDR2 YYDKDF (reference sequence). The CDR3 loop spans 16 amino acids. Sequencing used immunoSEQ multiplex PCR; TCRdb keeps in-frame clones, though not all of them. The sample carries about 47,000 clones, around 85% recorded once. The rearrangement uses TRBV15 and TRBJ2-5, with D unclear. The sample was CD4+ or CD8+ T cells sorted from blood, taken in a trial of the OX40 agonist ivuxolimab. The TCR comes from an adult with an advanced solid tumor such as melanoma, head and neck, liver or kidney cancer. CDR3 DNA: TGTGCCACCAGCAGAGATGTTCGCAATCGATGGGGGACCCAGTACTTC. It specifies CATSRDVRNRWGTQYF.